Following are 3 T cell receptor beta chains from one sample sequenced in a study of regulatory T cells in long-lasting Graves disease. TCRdb called the reads again in MiXCR, with one record for every CDR3 protein. Among 1,200 or so distinct CDR3 sequences listed, roughly 52% were seen once. From PBMCs, RNA was extracted and then used to make the TCR library. The source material was peripheral blood mononuclear cells (PBMCs), sampled with antithyroid drug treatment, in newly diagnosed or persistent Graves disease (not recorded which). These receptors were collected from a female donor with Graves disease.

The chain joins TRBV14 to TRBJ2-2, with D possibly TRBD2 on 5 matching bases. The CDR3 covers 15 residues. Germline V gene sequence: CDR1 SGHDN, CDR2 FVKESK. V lost 0 bases to trimming and J lost 4 bases, with 9 bases between them. The CDR3 DNA is TGTGCCAGCAGCCAAGATCAAGGGAGCACCGGGGAGCTGTTTTTT. Its protein is CASSQDQGSTGELFF.

This clonotype was detected only a few times. The V gene is TRBV12-3 or TRBV12-4, the J gene TRBJ2-2; the D is unclear. The CDR3 totals 12 residues. V was shortened by 0 bases and J by 8 bases, with 4 bases between the two germline ends. CDR3: CASSLAVGELFF. In DNA form, the CDR3 reads TGTGCCAGCAGTTTAGCGGTGGGGGAGCTGTTTTTT.

V usage is TRBV4-2 and J usage is TRBJ2-7, with TRBD2 identical over 10 bases. V lost 4 bases and J lost 2; bases outside the gene matches: 5. The CDR3 is 15 amino acids. Germline V gene lookup returns CDR1 LGHNA and CDR2 YNFKEQ. CDR3 sequence: CASSLTSGPTYEQYF. The CDR3 nucleotides are TGTGCCAGCAGCCTGACTAGCGGGCCCACCTACGAGCAGTACTTC.